The next 24 T cell receptor beta chains were all read from a single sample in a study of T cell responses to AZD1222 COVID-19 vaccine. Method: immunoSEQ multiplex PCR; TCRdb's copy keeps in-frame clones and lacks some. The table shows roughly 150,000 clones, with 88% occurring only once. Sequenced material: peripheral blood, taken on day 0 of MenACWY control vaccination. All receptors come from an adult in good health.

The chain couples TRBV19 to TRBJ1-1, with 7 bases matching TRBD1. CDR1 is LNHDA, CDR2 SQIVND, per germline (reference sequence). CDR3 size: 17 residues. The ends lost 6 bases at V and 5 bases at J; junction bases unmatched: 18. The CDR3, as DNA: TGTGCCAGTAGCCTGTCGTACAGGGGTAGTTTTGGAACTGAAGCTTTCTTT. Its protein is CASSLSYRGSFGTEAFF.

This rearrangement joins TRBV6-4 to TRBJ2-1; 11 nucleotides align to TRBD1. Germline V gene sequence: CDR1 MRHNA, CDR2 SNTAGT. V shed 6 bases and J 10 bases; nucleotides not matched to a gene: 8. The CDR3 runs to 14 residues. The chain's CDR3 is CASSPGQGGREQFF. CDR3 nucleotide sequence: TGTGCCAGCAGCCCGGGACAGGGGGGTCGGGAGCAGTTCTTC.

The chain joins TRBV9 to TRBJ2-2; D unresolved. The CDR3 sequence is 16 residues long. Germline V gene data show CDR1 as SGDLS and CDR2 as YYNGEE. V was pared by 4 bases and J by 4 bases, with 17 bases between. The CDR3, as DNA: TGTGCCAGCAGCCCTAGGTGGGGTAGGCGCACCGGGGAGCTGTTTTTT. The encoded protein is CASSPRWGRRTGELFF.

The chain combines TRBV2 with TRBJ1-5, with 7 bases aligning to TRBD1. Trimming at V came to 7 bases and at J to 0 bases, leaving 12 bases not matched to a gene. The CDR3 totals 17 residues. Germline CDR1 is SNHLY and CDR2 is FYNNEI. CDR3 sequence: CASNDRQGSYSNQPQHF. For the CDR3, the DNA is TGTGCCAGCAATGACCGACAGGGCTCGTATAGCAATCAGCCCCAGCATTTT.

The chain combines TRBV7-2 with TRBJ2-5; D call uncertain. The CDR3 totals 13 residues. The germline gives CDR1 SGHTA, CDR2 FQGNSA. V dropped 5 bases and J dropped 9 bases, with 16 bases sitting between them. CDR3 bases: TGTGCCAGCAGCACCGACATGACCGGGTCCCAGTACTTC. Translated: CASSTDMTGSQYF.

The rearrangement joins TRBV5-1 to TRBJ1-2; maybe TRBD1 (6 bases). CDR1 is SGHRS, CDR2 YFSETQ, per germline. Trimming took off 0 bases at V and 3 bases at J, with 12 bases between the two ends. The CDR3 contains 15 residues. The DNA of the CDR3 is TGCGCCAGCAGCTTGGATGTACAGGGATACTATGGCTACACCTTC. Translation gives CASSLDVQGYYGYTF.

The gene calls are TRBV11-1 and TRBJ2-1; 7 bases align to TRBD2. This CDR3 spans 13 amino acids. The V gene end was trimmed by 1 base and the J gene end by 9 bases; junction bases not matched to a gene: 3. Per germline, CDR1 SGHAT and CDR2 FQDESV (reference sequence). As DNA, the CDR3 is TGTGCCAGCAGCTTAGTTGCTAGCGGTGAGCAGTTCTTC. It yields the protein CASSLVASGEQFF.

V usage is TRBV6-5 and J usage is TRBJ2-7; 8 bases are a match to TRBD1. CDR3 length: 13 amino acids. J was trimmed by 9 bases and V by 6 bases; bases with no gene match: 10. Germline V CDR1 and CDR2: MNHEY, SVGAGI. The CDR3 DNA reads as TGTGCCAGCAGACCGGGACAGGCGGATCGGCAGTACTTC. Its protein product is CASRPGQADRQYF.

The chain combines TRBV10-3 with TRBJ2-1, with 8 bases identical to TRBD1. The germline gives CDR1 ENHRY, CDR2 SYGVKD. The CDR3 sequence is 15 residues long. The V gene end was trimmed by 7 bases and the J gene end by 6 bases; junction bases not matched to a gene: 11. This chain's CDR3 is CAIKDSGQGSNEQFF. The CDR3 DNA sequence: TGTGCCATCAAGGACTCCGGACAGGGAAGCAATGAGCAGTTCTTC.

This clone came up a few times. The chain employs TRBV4-2 and TRBJ2-1; D remains ambiguous. Germline assignment: CDR1 LGHNA and CDR2 YNFKEQ. V was pared by 0 bases and J by 2 bases, with 8 bases between. The CDR3 extends over 15 amino acids. CDR3 nucleotide sequence: TGTGCCAGCAGCCAAGACTACGCCGCCTACAATGAGCAGTTCTTC. Amino acid sequence: CASSQDYAAYNEQFF.

The chain carries TRBV4-3 and TRBJ1-3; D not resolved. CDR3 length: 15 residues. In germline, CDR1 is LGHNA, CDR2 YSLEER. V was cut by 0 bases and J by 2 bases, with 8 bases left in between. The CDR3 here is CASSQDSVPGNTIYF. The CDR3 bases are TGCGCCAGCAGCCAAGATTCGGTTCCTGGAAACACCATATATTTT.

This rearrangement joins TRBV29-1 to TRBJ1-1; no definite D call. Looked up from germline, CDR1 is SQVTM and CDR2 is ANQGSEA. This CDR3 is 11 amino acids long. V dropped 8 bases and J dropped 4 bases, with 11 bases sitting between them. The CDR3 region is CSSRAGTEAFF. The CDR3 nucleotides are TGCAGCTCTAGGGCAGGCACTGAAGCTTTCTTT. Drawing the rest from reference TRBV29-1 and TRBJ1-1, the complete variable domain is SAVISQKPSRDICQRGTSLTIQCQVDSQVTMMFWYRQQPGQSLTLIATANQGSEATYESGFVIDKFPISRPNLTFSTLTVSNMSPEDSSIYLCSSRAGTEAFFGQGTRLTVV.

This CDR3 reads CASSIGSGSKNEQFF. The CDR3 DNA reads TGTGCCAGTAGTATCGGTAGCGGGAGTAAAAATGAGCAGTTCTTC. The rearrangement links TRBV19 to TRBJ2-1; 9 bases match TRBD2. The CDR3 length is 15 residues. Germline-derived CDR1 and CDR2 are LNHDA and SQIVND (reference sequence). V lost 3 bases to trimming and J lost 7 bases; unmatched junction nucleotides: 7.

The chain recombines TRBV6-1 with TRBJ2-1; 10 bases map to TRBD2. The CDR3 covers 18 residues. Germline values: CDR1 MNHNS, CDR2 SASEGT. With V trimmed by 2 bases and J by 8 bases, 15 bases remained unmatched. DNA of the CDR3: TGTGCCAGCAGTGAACCCAGCGGGGGGGCTCTGGGGGTCGATGAGCAGTTCTTC. Its protein is CASSEPSGGALGVDEQFF.

V gene TRBV2 combines with J gene TRBJ2-1; D perhaps matches TRBD2 (5 bases). Germline V CDR1 and CDR2: SNHLY, FYNNEI. The V gene lost 10 bases and the J gene lost 9 bases, with 16 bases spanning the gap. This CDR3 contains 12 residues. The CDR3 region has the DNA TGTGCCACCGAAACTGGCGAGGGTGAGCAGTTCTTC. As protein: CATETGEGEQFF. Full variable domain (outside the CDR3, taken from reference TRBV2 and TRBJ2-1): EPEVTQTPSHQVTQMGQEVILRCVPISNHLYFYWYRQILGQKVEFLVSFYNNEISEKSEIFDDQFSVERPDGSNFTLKIRSTKLEDSAMYFCATETGEGEQFFGPGTRLTVL.

The chain uses TRBV6-2 or TRBV6-3 and TRBJ2-7, with 9 bases matching TRBD2. Unmatched junction bases numbered 8, after V lost 2 bases and J lost 0 bases. CDR1 and CDR2 (germline): MNHEY, SVGEGT. The CDR3 sequence is 17 residues long. The CDR3 loop is CASSYGISGGPSYEQYF. The CDR3 region has the DNA TGTGCCAGCAGTTACGGGATTAGCGGGGGCCCCTCCTACGAGCAGTACTTC.

The rearrangement links TRBV5-6 to TRBJ1-2; unclear D gene. CDR1 is SGHDT and CDR2 is YYEEEE in the germline V gene. CDR3 length: 14 amino acids. Trimming took 4 bases from V and 7 from J, leaving 17 bases between them. Here the CDR3 reads CASSLGGDSGGYTF. In DNA, the CDR3 is TGTGCCAGCAGCCTTGGCGGGGATTCTGGTGGCTACACCTTC.

The chain uses TRBV28 and TRBJ2-5; 11 bases are a match to TRBD2. The CDR3 is 15 amino acids. CDR1 is MDHEN and CDR2 is SYDVKM in the germline V gene. J was trimmed by 5 bases and V by 5 bases; bases with no gene match: 7. CDR3 DNA: TGTGCCAGCAGTCGCCCTAGCGGGGGGAGGGAGACCCAGTACTTC. This encodes CASSRPSGGRETQYF. The full variable domain, completed using reference TRBV28 and TRBJ2-5, is DVKVTQSSRYLVKRTGEKVFLECVQDMDHENMFWYRQDPGLGLRLIYFSYDVKMKEKGDIPEGYSVSREKKERFSLILESASTNQTSMYLCASSRPSGGRETQYFGPGTRLLVL.

The V and J genes are TRBV2 and TRBJ1-6; TRBD1 agrees at 7 bases. Trimming removed 1 base from V and 7 bases from J; junction bases left unmatched: 4. CDR3 length: 15 residues. CDR1 is SNHLY and CDR2 is FYNNEI in the germline V gene. The CDR3 region has the DNA TGTGCCAGCAGTGAAGACGGGACAGCCAATTCACCCCTCCACTTT. Translated: CASSEDGTANSPLHF. Combining the CDR3 with reference TRBV2 and TRBJ1-6 gives the whole variable domain EPEVTQTPSHQVTQMGQEVILRCVPISNHLYFYWYRQILGQKVEFLVSFYNNEISEKSEIFDDQFSVERPDGSNFTLKIRSTKLEDSAMYFCASSEDGTANSPLHFGNGTRLTVT.

The chain combines TRBV6-1 with TRBJ2-7; TRBD2 is a possible D gene (5 bases). Trimming shortened V by 5 bases and J by 7 bases, and 12 bases separated the two germline ends. Germline CDR1 MNHNS, CDR2 SASEGT. The CDR3 runs to 12 residues. The CDR3 DNA reads as TGTGCCAGCAGTTCGGGGATCGGGGAGCAGTACTTC. This gives the protein CASSSGIGEQYF.

This clone was observed a handful of times. The chain recombines TRBV20-1 with TRBJ1-2; perhaps TRBD1 as D (5 bases). Germline values: CDR1 DFQATT, CDR2 SNEGSKA (reference sequence). CDR3 size: 11 residues. Trimming took off 6 bases at V and 4 bases at J, with 9 bases between the two ends. CDR3 DNA sequence: TGCAGTGCAGTCGACAGCTATGGCTACACCTTC. It specifies CSAVDSYGYTF.

The chain recombines TRBV19 with TRBJ2-2; 10 bases are a match to TRBD1. The germline gives CDR1 LNHDA, CDR2 SQIVND (reference sequence). This CDR3 has 16 residues. V lost 4 bases and J lost 3; bases outside the gene matches: 5. The CDR3 DNA reads as TGTGCCAGTAGTACCGACAGGGGGCCCGACACCGGGGAGCTGTTTTTT. Translation gives CASSTDRGPDTGELFF. Full variable domain (outside the CDR3, taken from reference TRBV19 and TRBJ2-2): DGGITQSPKYLFRKEGQNVTLSCEQNLNHDAMYWYRQDPGQGLRLIYYSQIVNDFQKGDIAEGYSVSREKKESFPLTVTSAQKNPTAFYLCASSTDRGPDTGELFFGEGSRLTVL.

The rearrangement links TRBV7-2 to TRBJ1-1, with 8 bases fitting TRBD1. Trimming at V came to 7 bases and at J to 5 bases, leaving 9 bases not matched to a gene. The CDR3 is 14 amino acids. Germline CDR1 SGHTA, CDR2 FQGNSA. DNA of the CDR3: TGTGCCAGCACGACCGGGACAGGCAGTACTGAAGCTTTCTTT. Translating it yields CASTTGTGSTEAFF. The whole variable domain, remainder taken from reference TRBV7-2 and TRBJ1-1, is GAGVSQSPSNKVTEKGKDVELRCDPISGHTALYWYRQSLGQGLEFLIYFQGNSAPDKSGLPSDRFSAERTGGSVSTLTIQRTQQEDSAVYLCASTTGTGSTEAFFGQGTRLTVV.

The chain recombines TRBV28 with TRBJ1-5, with 9 bases aligning to TRBD1. Germline values: CDR1 MDHEN, CDR2 SYDVKM. The CDR3 runs 13 residues. Trimming removed 5 bases from V and 7 bases from J; junction bases left unmatched: 3. The CDR3 region is CASSPGTGQPQHF. CDR3 DNA sequence: TGTGCCAGCAGTCCAGGGACAGGGCAGCCCCAGCATTTT.